This T cell receptor (beta chain) was identified during a study of early T cells in non-severe SARS-CoV-2 infection. Overall study: From unsorted whole blood, bulk RNA was sequenced, and the chains remained unpaired.

Whole-study results and caveats: Database matching using VDJdb favored anti-spike CD8 responses, with private and CD4 specificities left missing.

There are many counts of this clonotype. Its antigen remains unknown. TCRdb processed the 5' RACE reads anew with MiXCR; each CDR3 protein has one entry. This sample yields about 40,000 distinct CDR3 sequences, of which roughly 4.7% are seen a single time; around 4.9% belongs to the top ten. Germline CDR1 reads SQVTM; CDR2 reads ANQGSEA. The V gene end was trimmed by 8 bases and the J gene end by 4 bases; junction bases not matched to a gene: 13. The CDR3 sequence is 14 residues long. The sample consisted of whole blood. V and J are TRBV29-1 and TRBJ1-2, with 7 bases identical to TRBD1. The clonotype originates from an adult who was a healthcare worker with PCR-confirmed SARS-CoV-2 infection or an uninfected control (not recorded which). CDR3 amino acids: CSSEAGGFGYGYTF. The CDR3 bases are TGCAGCTCAGAAGCAGGGGGTTTTGGCTATGGCTACACCTTC.